Each of the 25 T cell receptor beta chains below was sequenced from the same sample in a study of blood T cell repertoires in COVID-19. Measured with immunoSEQ multiplex PCR; TCRdb has only the in-frame clones, and not every one. The data hold under 200,000 clones, with roughly 80% observed a single time. The sequenced sample was peripheral blood. These receptors all come from a woman in her thirties or forties with COVID-19, enrolled during active disease.

J is TRBJ1-2 and V is TRBV5-6; perhaps TRBD1 as D (5 bases). From germline, CDR1 is SGHDT and CDR2 YYEEEE. CDR3 length equals 13 residues. V gave up 4 bases and J gave up 4 bases, with 11 bases separating them. The CDR3 DNA reads as TGTGCCAGCAGCCAGATCGGGGGCTATGGCTACACCTTC. Translated, it gives CASSQIGGYGYTF.

The CDR3 spells CASSLGGTREAFF. CDR3 DNA: TGCGCCAGCAGCTTGGGAGGGACTAGGGAAGCTTTCTTT. This chain uses TRBV5-1 with TRBJ1-1; tentatively, D is TRBD1 (5 bases). The germline V and J ends were trimmed by 0 bases and 8 bases, with 11 bases remaining between them. The CDR3 consists of 13 residues. Per the germline V gene, CDR1 is SGHRS and CDR2 is YFSETQ.

This chain joins TRBV5-1 and TRBJ2-3; TRBD2 is a possible D gene (6 bases). This CDR3 has 15 residues. V was trimmed by 3 bases and J by 4 bases, leaving 15 bases between them. The germline gives CDR1 SGHRS, CDR2 YFSETQ. The CDR3 here is CASSSPGTYPDTQYF. For the CDR3, the DNA is TGCGCCAGCAGCTCTCCAGGGACTTACCCAGATACGCAGTATTTT.

In nucleotides, the CDR3 is TGCGCCAGCAGAGGAGACGGTTTTTATGATGGGGAGGAGCAGTTCTTC. Encoded protein: CASRGDGFYDGEEQFF. The chain recombines TRBV4-1 with TRBJ2-1; tentative D call: TRBD2 (5 bases). Between the trimmed V and J ends, which lost 6 bases and 10 bases, there was a span of 25 bases. The CDR3 is 16 residues long. Germline CDR1 is MGHRA and CDR2 is YSYEKL.

J is TRBJ2-2 and V is TRBV7-2; no definite D call. Trimming removed 1 base from V and 6 bases from J, with 18 bases in between. CDR3 length equals 17 residues. Germline values: CDR1 SGHTA, CDR2 FQGNSA. DNA for the CDR3: TGTGCCAGCAGCTTAGAGCGATCTAGAATACGGGCCGGGGAGCTGTTTTTT. Encoded protein: CASSLERSRIRAGELFF.

This chain connects TRBV7-8 to TRBJ2-1; D is possibly TRBD2 (6 bases). The CDR3 consists of 15 residues. Trimming took off 5 bases at V and 4 bases at J, with 15 bases between the two ends. CDR1 and CDR2 from the germline V gene are SGHVS and FQNEAQ. The CDR3 coding sequence is TGTGCCAGCAGCCTGGAGCCGGGACTTTACAATGAGCAGTTCTTC. Its translation: CASSLEPGLYNEQFF.

The genes are TRBV6-2 or TRBV6-3 and TRBJ2-1, with a possible D match to TRBD2 (6 bases). CDR1 and CDR2 from the germline V gene are MNHEY and SVGEGT. Trimming shortened V by 6 bases and J by 7 bases, and 22 bases separated the two germline ends. The length of the CDR3 is 16 residues. The CDR3 bases are TGTGCCAGCAGCCCCACCCCGGGGCGGGGAAGAAATGAGCAGTTCTTC. This translates into CASSPTPGRGRNEQFF.

The chain links TRBV3-1 (or the pseudogene TRBV3-2) to TRBJ1-3; D possibly corresponds to TRBD1 (5 bases). Germline-derived CDR1 and CDR2 are LGHDT and YNNKEL (reference sequence). Trimming stripped 6 bases from V and 5 bases from J, with 14 bases between. The CDR3 length is 14 residues. The CDR3 nucleotides read TGTGCCAGCAGACCCGACGGGGGGAGAAACACCATATATTTT. This codes for CASRPDGGRNTIYF.

J is TRBJ2-5 and V is TRBV10-2, with a possible D match to TRBD2 (6 bases). Deletions cut 0 bases from V and 1 base from J, with 21 bases between. The CDR3 loop spans 19 amino acids. Germline values: CDR1 WSHSY, CDR2 SAAADI. CDR3 sequence (DNA): TGCGCCAGCAGTGAGTCGGGACTTAATTATCGATATTTCCAAGAGACCCAGTACTTC. Encoded protein: CASSESGLNYRYFQETQYF.

The rearrangement uses TRBV14 and TRBJ1-5; D uncertain. CDR1 and CDR2 from the germline V gene are SGHDN and FVKESK. Trimming removed 5 bases at V and 9 bases at J, with 14 bases between. This CDR3 has 13 residues. CDR3 in amino acids: CASSGPGISPQHF. CDR3 coding DNA: TGTGCCAGCAGCGGGCCCGGTATTTCGCCCCAGCATTTT. The variable domain in full, with the rest retrieved from reference TRBV14 and TRBJ1-5, is EAGVTQFPSHSVIEKGQTVTLRCDPISGHDNLYWYRRVMGKEIKFLLHFVKESKQDESGMPNNRFLAERTGGTYSTLKVQPAELEDSGVYFCASSGPGISPQHFGDGTRLSIL.

This sequence joins TRBV5-1 and TRBJ1-6; TRBD1 matches 9 bases. The germline V gene encodes CDR1 SGHRS and CDR2 YFSETQ. CDR3 length equals 17 residues. The V gene end was trimmed by 3 bases and the J gene end by 6 bases; junction bases not matched to a gene: 10. The CDR3 region is CASSSGTGLGVNSPLHF. In nucleotides, the CDR3 is TGCGCCAGCAGCTCGGGGACAGGGCTCGGGGTTAATTCACCCCTCCACTTT.

This clone turned up a few times. This sequence joins TRBV4-1 and TRBJ2-2, with TRBD1 matching 7 bases. The CDR3 is 16 residues long. V trimming: 4 bases; J trimming: 0 bases; junction bases outside the gene matches: 5. Germline values: CDR1 MGHRA, CDR2 YSYEKL. The CDR3 region is CASSPDRSANTGELFF. Here the CDR3 DNA reads TGCGCCAGCAGCCCGGACAGGTCCGCGAACACCGGGGAGCTGTTTTTT.

This rearrangement joins TRBV4-2 to TRBJ2-5; no definite D call. CDR1 is LGHNA, CDR2 YNFKEQ, per germline. The V and J ends lost 1 base and 1 base respectively, with 7 bases between them. The CDR3 spans 14 residues. CDR3 region: CASSQGAGQETQYF. The DNA of the CDR3 is TGTGCCAGCAGCCAAGGGGCAGGCCAAGAGACCCAGTACTTC.

This clone was seen a single time. The chain recombines TRBV12-3 or TRBV12-4 with TRBJ2-7; no clear D. The CDR3 sequence is 11 residues long. V shed 6 bases and J shed 2 bases, with 5 bases lying between them. The CDR3 sequence: CASSATYEQYF. The CDR3 nucleotides read TGTGCCAGCAGCGCTACCTACGAGCAGTACTTC.

The rearrangement links TRBV7-2 to TRBJ2-5; the match to TRBD2 covers 10 bases. The germline CDR1 and CDR2 sequences are SGHTA and FQGNSA. The junction had 1 base not matched to a gene; V was cut back by 2 bases and J by 1 base. This CDR3 region has 15 residues. CDR3 sequence (DNA): TGTGCCAGCAGCTTAACTAGCGGGGCCCAAGAGACCCAGTACTTC. Residues: CASSLTSGAQETQYF. Full variable domain (missing parts from reference TRBV7-2 and TRBJ2-5): GAGVSQSPSNKVTEKGKDVELRCDPISGHTALYWYRQSLGQGLEFLIYFQGNSAPDKSGLPSDRFSAERTGGSVSTLTIQRTQQEDSAVYLCASSLTSGAQETQYFGPGTRLLVL.

Turning to this clone: With a much larger clone just one base away, this may be a read error. Other DNA variants within this sample encode the same CDR3. V is TRBV27 and J is TRBJ1-1, with 9 bases identical to TRBD1. The V segment lost 6 bases and the J segment 4 bases; nucleotides outside the gene matches: 6. The germline gives CDR1 MNHEY, CDR2 SMNVEV (reference sequence). The CDR3 sequence is 14 residues long. CDR3 bases: TGTGCCAGCAGGCCCACAGGGGGCGGCACTGAAGCTTTCTTT. Translating it yields CASRPTGGGTEAFF.

This chain links TRBV6-5 with TRBJ2-7; weak D call: TRBD2 (6 bases). The V gene lost 5 bases and the J gene lost 1 base, with 15 bases spanning the gap. The CDR3 has 15 amino acids. The germline V gene has CDR1 MNHEY and CDR2 SVGAGI. The CDR3: CASSKTGVWSYEQYF. CDR3 in DNA: TGTGCCAGCAGTAAGACGGGGGTTTGGTCCTACGAGCAGTACTTC.

V gene TRBV11-2 combines with J gene TRBJ1-2, with 8 bases that match TRBD1. CDR3 length equals 17 residues. The ends lost 5 bases at V and 4 bases at J; junction bases unmatched: 15. CDR1 is SGHAT and CDR2 is FQNNGV in the germline V gene. The CDR3 sequence is CASSPLYGQGRSYGYTF. The DNA of the CDR3 is TGTGCCAGCAGCCCCCTCTACGGACAGGGTAGGAGCTATGGCTACACCTTC.

This chain links TRBV19 with TRBJ2-7, with D unresolved. Germline lookup yields CDR1 LNHDA and CDR2 SQIVND (reference sequence). CDR3 size: 11 residues. Deletions cut 1 base from V and 6 bases from J, with 4 bases between. CDR3 loop: CASSIGGEQYF. CDR3 DNA: TGTGCCAGTAGTATAGGCGGCGAGCAGTACTTC.

The rearrangement joins TRBV5-6 to TRBJ1-2; a possible D gene is TRBD1 (5 bases). Germline CDR1 reads SGHDT; CDR2 reads YYEEEE. The CDR3 has 17 residues. Trimming cost V 0 bases and J 4 bases, with 19 bases left between them. The CDR3 loop is CASSLVASRGEGYGYTF. CDR3 sequence (DNA): TGTGCCAGCAGCTTGGTGGCCTCCCGGGGGGAAGGCTATGGCTACACCTTC. The full variable domain, in which reference TRBV5-6 and TRBJ1-2 provide the parts outside the CDR3, is DAGVTQSPTHLIKTRGQQVTLRCSPKSGHDTVSWYQQALGQGPQFIFQYYEEEERQRGNFPDRFSGHQFPNYSSELNVNALLLGDSALYLCASSLVASRGEGYGYTFGSGTRLTVV.

This sequence joins TRBV27 and TRBJ2-7; D remains ambiguous. This CDR3 contains 15 residues. The V and J ends lost 4 bases and 4 bases respectively, with 17 bases between them. CDR1 MNHEY and CDR2 SMNVEV come from the germline V gene (reference sequence). The CDR3 reads CASSSLDPFGYEQYF. Here the CDR3 DNA reads TGTGCCAGCAGTTCCCTAGACCCGTTCGGATACGAGCAGTACTTC.

The J gene is TRBJ1-1, the V gene TRBV7-2, with TRBD1 matching 7 bases. The ends lost 1 base at V and 5 bases at J; junction bases unmatched: 4. The CDR3 is 14 amino acids. CDR1 SGHTA and CDR2 FQGNSA come from the germline V gene. CDR3 sequence: CASSLVGRGTEAFF. The DNA of the CDR3 is TGTGCCAGCAGCTTAGTTGGCAGGGGGACTGAAGCTTTCTTT.

The gene calls are TRBV7-8 and TRBJ2-2; 8 bases fit TRBD1. Germline loops: CDR1 SGHVS, CDR2 FQNEAQ. Trimming removed 6 bases from V and 0 bases from J; junction bases left unmatched: 0. CDR3 length: 14 amino acids. CDR3 nucleotides: TGTGCCAGCAGGGGACAGGCGAACACCGGGGAGCTGTTTTTT. Translated: CASRGQANTGELFF.

This clone was counted only a few times. The chain links TRBV6-5 to TRBJ2-5; D is unclear. CDR1 and CDR2 (germline): MNHEY, SVGAGI. Trimming took off 8 bases at V and 5 bases at J, with 21 bases between the two ends. The CDR3 covers 15 residues. The chain's CDR3 is CASGRTDAPEETQYF. As DNA, the CDR3 is TGTGCCAGCGGGCGAACAGATGCACCTGAGGAGACCCAGTACTTC.

The chain joins TRBV11-2 to TRBJ2-1, with D possibly matching TRBD1 (5 bases). The CDR3 is 13 residues long. The V gene lost 1 base and the J gene lost 5 bases, with 6 bases spanning the gap. The germline V gene has CDR1 SGHAT and CDR2 FQNNGV. In nucleotides, the CDR3 is TGTGCCAGCAGCTTAGGGGGCCACAATGAGCAGTTCTTC. Its translation: CASSLGGHNEQFF.